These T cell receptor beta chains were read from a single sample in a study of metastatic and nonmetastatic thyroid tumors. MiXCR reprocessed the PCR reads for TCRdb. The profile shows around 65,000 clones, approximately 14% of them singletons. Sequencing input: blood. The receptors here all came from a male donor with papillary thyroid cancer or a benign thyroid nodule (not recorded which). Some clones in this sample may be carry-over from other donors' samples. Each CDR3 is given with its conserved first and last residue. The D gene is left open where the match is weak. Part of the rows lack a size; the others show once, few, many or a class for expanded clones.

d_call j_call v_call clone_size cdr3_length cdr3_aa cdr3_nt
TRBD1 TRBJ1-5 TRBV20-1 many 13 CSATTGGNQPQHF TGCAGTGCTACTACAGGGGGCAATCAGCCCCAGCATTTT
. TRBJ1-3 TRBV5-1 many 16 CASSLGTGRSGNTIYF TGCGCCAGCAGCTTGGGAACAGGACGCTCTGGAAACACCATATATTTT
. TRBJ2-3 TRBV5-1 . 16 CASSLVEGGRRDTQYF TGCGCCAGCAGCTTGGTGGAGGGCGGGCGGAGAGATACGCAGTATTTT
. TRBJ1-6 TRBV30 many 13 CAWTPGYNSPLHF TGTGCCTGGACACCGGGGTATAATTCACCCCTCCACTTT
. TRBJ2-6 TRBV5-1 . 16 CASSATQGPGANVLTF TGCGCCAGCAGCGCAACCCAGGGTCCTGGGGCCAACGTCCTGACTTTC
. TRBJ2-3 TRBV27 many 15 CASSLLAGAEDTQYF TGTGCCAGCAGTTTACTGGCAGGGGCCGAAGATACGCAGTATTTT
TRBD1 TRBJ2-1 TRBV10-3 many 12 CATGGQGHEQFF TGTGCCACGGGGGGACAGGGGCATGAGCAGTTCTTC
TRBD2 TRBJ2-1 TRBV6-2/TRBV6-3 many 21 CASSYQREGLIVGPDNNEQFF TGTGCCAGCAGTTACCAGCGGGAGGGCCTAATAGTAGGTCCGGATAACAATGAGCAGTTCTTC
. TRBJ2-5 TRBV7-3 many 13 CASSLNPGGTQYF TGTGCCAGCAGCTTAAACCCTGGGGGGACCCAGTACTTC
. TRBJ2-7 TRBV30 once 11 CASTDSYEQYF TGTGCCTCGACAGATTCCTACGAGCAGTACTTC
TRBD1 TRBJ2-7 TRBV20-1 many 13 CSARDMTGNEQYF TGCAGTGCTAGAGACATGACAGGGAACGAGCAGTACTTC
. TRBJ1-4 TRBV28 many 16 CASSPLANVLNEKLFF TGTGCCAGCAGTCCCCTGGCCAACGTACTTAATGAAAAACTGTTTTTT
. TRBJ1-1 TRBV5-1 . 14 CASSRQSSNTEAFF TGCGCCAGCAGTAGGCAGAGTTCGAACACTGAAGCTTTCTTT
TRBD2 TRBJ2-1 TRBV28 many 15 CASSLAGISYNEQFF TGTGCCAGCAGCCTAGCGGGGATCTCCTACAATGAGCAGTTCTTC
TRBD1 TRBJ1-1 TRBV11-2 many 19 CASSLDGRGQSVMNTEAFF TGTGCCAGCAGCTTAGATGGGCGGGGACAGTCAGTCATGAACACTGAAGCTTTCTTT
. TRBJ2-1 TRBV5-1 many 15 CASSLAYTGNNEQFF TGCGCCAGCAGCTTGGCCTATACGGGAAACAATGAGCAGTTCTTC
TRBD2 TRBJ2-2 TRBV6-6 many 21 CASSYFGLAGGKGPLTGELFF TGTGCCAGCAGTTACTTTGGGCTAGCGGGAGGTAAAGGTCCCCTAACCGGGGAGCTGTTTTTT
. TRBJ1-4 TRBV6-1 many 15 CASSRRRDPNEKLFF TGTGCCAGCAGTAGGAGGAGGGACCCAAATGAAAAACTGTTTTTT